Listed below are T cell receptor beta chains from one sample, sequenced in a study of beta chain features in type 1 diabetes. Using immunoSEQ multiplex PCR, the repertoire was profiled, and TCRdb retains in-frame clones only, with some absent. This sample has 450,000 or so clones; approximately 10% occur once, and the top ten carry approximately 0.05%. The specimen sequenced was naive CD4+ T cells from blood. The receptors were sampled from a young woman in good health. Both conserved end residues are part of each CDR3. D genes are given only for firm matches. Where a row states a size, it is once, few, many or the class of an expanded clone; other rows omit it.

size	V	D	J	CDR3	DNA
NA	TRBV7-2	NA	TRBJ1-2	CASSLARTAYGYTF	TGTGCCAGCAGCTTAGCCCGGACAGCCTATGGCTACACCTTC
NA	TRBV5-4	TRBD1	TRBJ1-1	CASSLGGQGYTEAFF	TGTGCCAGCAGCTTGGGTGGACAGGGATACACTGAAGCTTTCTTT
NA	TRBV25-1	NA	TRBJ1-4	CASSQGSGIQEKLFF	TGTGCCAGCAGCCAGGGGAGTGGAATACAAGAAAAACTGTTTTTT
few	TRBV5-4	NA	TRBJ2-1	CASSSRGMEKHNEQFF	TGTGCCAGCAGCTCGAGAGGTATGGAAAAACACAATGAGCAGTTCTTC
NA	TRBV7-7	NA	TRBJ2-2	CASSADSRRGSGELFF	TGTGCTAGCAGCGCCGACTCCCGAAGGGGATCCGGGGAGCTGTTTTTT
NA	TRBV19	TRBD1	TRBJ2-1	CASSRSGGTYNEQFF	TGTGCCAGTAGCCGATCAGGGGGCACCTACAATGAGCAGTTCTTC
NA	TRBV7-2	TRBD2	TRBJ2-7	CASSLYGTTYEQYF	TGTGCCAGCAGCTTATACGGGACTACCTACGAGCAGTACTTC
NA	TRBV7-9	TRBD1	TRBJ2-1	CASNRDRYNEQFF	TGTGCCAGCAACCGGGACAGGTACAATGAGCAGTTCTTC
few	TRBV6-5	NA	TRBJ2-3	CASSYLYPGRTDTQYF	TGTGCCAGCAGTTACCTTTATCCGGGCAGAACAGATACGCAGTATTTT
NA	TRBV7-2	NA	TRBJ2-7	CASSLGTRGTYEQYF	TGTGCCAGCAGCTTAGGTACGAGGGGTACCTACGAGCAGTACTTC
NA	TRBV7-9	NA	TRBJ2-1	CASSFGDMYNEQFF	TGTGCCAGCAGCTTTGGGGACATGTACAATGAGCAGTTCTTC
NA	TRBV6-6	TRBD1	TRBJ1-2	CASRYRQGDAYTF	TGTGCCAGCAGATACCGACAGGGCGATGCCTACACCTTC
NA	TRBV15	NA	TRBJ1-4	CATSRDPGRQNEKLFF	TGTGCCACCAGCAGAGATCCGGGCAGACAGAATGAAAAACTGTTTTTT
many	TRBV29-1	NA	TRBJ2-4	CSGRRAGGIQYF	TGCAGCGGGCGGCGGGCCGGTGGCATTCAGTACTTC
few	TRBV11-3	NA	TRBJ1-4	CASSLDGEKLFF	TGTGCCAGCAGCTTAGACGGTGAAAAACTGTTTTTT
NA	TRBV6-1	NA	TRBJ2-7	CASSVRVVVEQYF	TGTGCCAGCAGTGTTCGGGTGGTGGTAGAGCAGTACTTC
few	TRBV7-9	NA	TRBJ2-1	CASSSQESSYNEQFF	TGTGCCAGCAGCTCGCAGGAGAGCTCCTACAATGAGCAGTTCTTC
few	TRBV5-1	NA	TRBJ2-7	CASSETGQTSYEQYF	TGCGCCAGCAGCGAGACAGGCCAGACATCCTACGAGCAGTACTTC
few	TRBV21-1	NA	TRBJ1-2	CASSKPVRERRGYTF	TGTGCCAGCAGCAAACCGGTCAGGGAACGTCGAGGCTACACCTTC
few	TRBV7-2	NA	TRBJ1-1	CASSFGRGNTEAFF	TGTGCCAGCAGCTTTGGACGAGGGAACACTGAAGCTTTCTTT
few	TRBV14	NA	TRBJ2-5	CASSQVVLGTQYF	TGTGCCAGCAGCCAAGTGGTATTGGGGACCCAGTACTTC
few	TRBV29-1	NA	TRBJ2-5	CSVETTGWGRPQYF	TGCAGCGTTGAAACCACCGGATGGGGGAGACCCCAGTACTTC
few	TRBV9	NA	TRBJ2-1	CASTRDPGRPGRDNEQFF	TGTGCCAGTACAAGAGACCCGGGACGTCCGGGAAGGGATAATGAGCAGTTCTTC
NA	TRBV11-2	NA	TRBJ2-3	CASSHPTDTQYF	TGTGCCAGCTCACATCCCACGGATACGCAGTATTTT
few	TRBV10-3	NA	TRBJ2-4	CAISESIIGKAVAKNIQYF	TGTGCCATCAGTGAGTCGATCATAGGGAAGGCTGTAGCCAAAAACATTCAGTACTTC
NA	TRBV2	TRBD1	TRBJ2-2	CASRQGWELFF	TGTGCCAGCAGACAGGGGTGGGAGCTGTTTTTT
few	TRBV30	TRBD1	TRBJ2-3	CACTTTGTAVTDTQYF	TGTGCCTGCACCACGACCGGGACAGCAGTCACAGATACGCAGTATTTT
NA	TRBV20-1	NA	TRBJ1-3	CSANDGNTIYF	TGCAGTGCTAATGATGGAAACACCATATATTTT
NA	TRBV4-1	NA	TRBJ1-1	CASSLQGMGTEAFF	TGCGCCAGCAGCCTCCAAGGGATGGGCACTGAAGCTTTCTTT
NA	TRBV6-6	NA	TRBJ2-7	CASSPGGGRHYEQYF	TGTGCCAGCAGTCCAGGCGGCGGGCGCCACTACGAGCAGTACTTC
few	TRBV15	NA	TRBJ2-7	CATSRDGGEQYF	TGTGCCACCAGCAGAGACGGGGGCGAGCAGTACTTC
NA	TRBV7-2	TRBD1	TRBJ1-4	CASSSNRGEKLFF	TGTGCCAGCAGCTCTAACAGGGGAGAAAAACTGTTTTTT
few	TRBV7-2	NA	TRBJ2-6	CASSLDGRANVLTF	TGTGCCAGCAGCTTAGACGGCCGGGCCAACGTCCTGACTTTC
NA	TRBV15	TRBD2	TRBJ2-1	CATSSRSGNYNEQFF	TGTGCCACCAGCAGCCGTAGCGGGAACTACAATGAGCAGTTCTTC
few	TRBV9	NA	TRBJ1-6	CASSGREGRNNSPLHF	TGTGCCAGCAGCGGACGCGAGGGGCGAAATAATTCACCCCTCCACTTT